The 27 T cell receptor beta chains reported below all come from one sample, sequenced in a study of graft-versus-host responses after intestinal transplantation. Profiled with immunoSEQ multiplex PCR; TCRdb holds only in-frame clones, not every one. This table holds around 77,000 clones, about 94% found once. What these receptors recognize is not known. Source: unstimulated CD8+ T cells sorted from spleen or lymph node cells, taken before intestinal transplant. The receptors shown here come from a human donor who received an intestinal transplant.

Here the CDR3 DNA reads TGTGCCAGCAGCACCGGGACAGGGGGCTTCGCTAATGAAAAACTGTTTTTT. This encodes CASSTGTGGFANEKLFF. This sequence joins TRBV7-9 and TRBJ1-4; 12 bases agree with TRBD1. The CDR3 is made up of 17 amino acids. Germline CDR1 and CDR2: SEHNR and FQNEAQ (reference sequence). With V trimmed by 5 bases and J by 3 bases, 7 bases remained unmatched.

The chain joins TRBV28 to TRBJ2-7, with D perhaps TRBD1 or TRBD2 (5 bases each). The CDR3 length is 14 residues. CDR1 and CDR2 (germline): MDHEN, SYDVKM. The ends were cut back, 8 bases at V and 1 base at J, with 15 bases in the middle. The CDR3 region is CASGTLAYSYEQYF. CDR3 bases: TGTGCCAGCGGGACCTTAGCGTATTCCTACGAGCAGTACTTC.

V gene TRBV30 combines with J gene TRBJ1-3; no reliable D call. Germline V CDR1 and CDR2: GTSNPN, SVGIG (reference sequence). Trimming cost V 0 bases and J 2 bases, with 8 bases left between them. The CDR3 contains 14 residues. Written as DNA, the CDR3 is TGTGCCTGGAGTGTAGGGAGGGCTGGAAACACCATATATTTT. It translates to CAWSVGRAGNTIYF.

As for this clone: The sample contains more than one DNA sequence encoding this CDR3. The V gene is TRBV28, the J gene TRBJ2-7, with a possible D match to TRBD2 (6 bases). This CDR3 is built from 15 residues. CDR1 is MDHEN and CDR2 is SYDVKM in the germline V gene. Trimming took off 3 bases at V and 8 bases at J, with 20 bases between the two ends. This CDR3 reads CASSFPGLEAQKQYF. The CDR3 bases are TGTGCCAGCAGTTTTCCGGGACTGGAGGCGCAAAAGCAGTACTTC.

This clone occurred once. CDR3 DNA: TGTGCCAGCACCCCCAAGACCTCCTACGAGCAGTACTTC. Its translation: CASTPKTSYEQYF. The chain recombines TRBV7-9 with TRBJ2-7; no firm D call. Germline V gene lookup returns CDR1 SEHNR and CDR2 FQNEAQ (reference sequence). V lost 7 bases to trimming and J lost 0 bases, with 10 bases between them. CDR3 size: 13 residues.

The rearrangement uses TRBV7-6 and TRBJ2-2; 13 bases match TRBD2. Trimming took 0 bases from V and 4 from J; bases not matched to a gene: 2. The germline CDR1 and CDR2 sequences are SGHVS and FNYEAQ. The CDR3 consists of 17 residues. DNA of the CDR3: TGTGCCAGCAGCTTAGCACTAGCGGGAGGGGGCACCGGGGAGCTGTTTTTT. Its protein product is CASSLALAGGGTGELFF. The full variable domain, with the rest looked up from reference TRBV7-6 and TRBJ2-2, is GAGVSQSPRYKVTKRGQDVALRCDPISGHVSLYWYRQALGQGPEFLTYFNYEAQQDKSGLPNDRFSAERPEGSISTLTIQRTEQRDSAMYRCASSLALAGGGTGELFFGEGSRLTVL.

This CDR3 reads CASSGVGSGTKRGEQFF. DNA for the CDR3: TGTGCCAGCAGCGGAGTGGGTAGCGGGACAAAACGGGGTGAGCAGTTCTTC. J is TRBJ2-1 and V is TRBV9; the match to TRBD2 covers 8 bases. Per germline, CDR1 SGDLS and CDR2 YYNGEE. The CDR3 length is 17 residues. V gave up 3 bases and J gave up 9 bases; unmatched junction bases: 17.

The genes are TRBV7-9 and TRBJ2-7, with 10 bases identical to TRBD2. The germline gives CDR1 SEHNR, CDR2 FQNEAQ (reference sequence). After removal of 5 bases from V and 3 bases from J, the junction contained 10 bases not matched to a gene. The CDR3 consists of 16 residues. Written as DNA, the CDR3 is TGTGCCAGCAGCCCGCATAGCGGGAGGAGGTTCTACGAGCAGTACTTC. It translates to CASSPHSGRRFYEQYF. Combining the CDR3 with reference TRBV7-9 and TRBJ2-7 gives the whole variable domain DTGVSQNPRHKITKRGQNVTFRCDPISEHNRLYWYRQTLGQGPEFLTYFQNEAQLEKSRLLSDRFSAERPKGSFSTLEIQRTEQGDSAMYLCASSPHSGRRFYEQYFGPGTRLTVT.

V and J are TRBV14 and TRBJ1-1; tentatively, D is TRBD1 (6 bases). V was clipped by 0 bases and J by 4 bases, with 9 bases between them. CDR3 length: 14 amino acids. Germline assignment: CDR1 SGHDN and CDR2 FVKESK. CDR3 in DNA: TGTGCCAGCAGCCAAGAAGGAGGGGGCACTGAAGCTTTCTTT. This codes for CASSQEGGGTEAFF.

The genes are TRBV27 and TRBJ2-7, with a weak D call TRBD1 (5 bases). In germline, CDR1 is MNHEY, CDR2 SMNVEV (reference sequence). This CDR3 contains 14 residues. V was cut by 0 bases and J by 2 bases, with 8 bases left in between. CDR3 nucleotide sequence: TGTGCCAGCAGTTTATCGGGGCCCACCTACGAGCAGTACTTC. It is translated as CASSLSGPTYEQYF.

The chain uses TRBV28 and TRBJ1-6, with no clear D. The CDR3 consists of 13 residues. Germline CDR1 is MDHEN and CDR2 is SYDVKM. V was shortened by 3 bases and J by 9 bases, with 9 bases between the two germline ends. This chain's CDR3 is CASSFLSGSPLHF. CDR3 bases: TGTGCCAGCAGTTTTCTAAGCGGTTCACCCCTCCACTTT.

This clone was seen only once. The chain carries TRBV6-4 and TRBJ2-5, with D possibly TRBD2 on 5 matching bases. V was cut by 9 bases and J by 3 bases, with 17 bases left in between. CDR1 is MRHNA, CDR2 SNTAGT, per germline. The CDR3 spans 14 residues. The CDR3 nucleotides read TGTGCCAGAACCCCCCCCGGGGTTAAAGAGACCCAGTACTTC. Translating it yields CARTPPGVKETQYF.

This chain joins TRBV29-1 and TRBJ2-1, with D possibly called TRBD1 or TRBD2 (5 bases each). This CDR3 is built from 17 residues. Per germline, CDR1 SQVTM and CDR2 ANQGSEA. The V and J ends lost 6 bases and 2 bases respectively, with 23 bases between them. Here the CDR3 reads CSVWGFSRDVPYNEQFF. The DNA of the CDR3 is TGCAGCGTGTGGGGGTTCTCCCGGGACGTTCCCTACAATGAGCAGTTCTTC.

This sequence joins TRBV14 and TRBJ1-5; possibly TRBD1 for D (6 bases). Trimming took off 9 bases at V and 2 bases at J, with 14 bases between the two ends. The CDR3 totals 14 residues. The germline V gene encodes CDR1 SGHDN and CDR2 FVKESK. In DNA, the CDR3 is TGTGCCAGAAAATTGACAGGACGCAATCAGCCCCAGCATTTT. As protein: CARKLTGRNQPQHF.

The chain carries TRBV7-7 and TRBJ2-5, with a possible D match to TRBD2 (6 bases). In germline, CDR1 is SSHAT, CDR2 FNYEAQ (reference sequence). V was clipped by 6 bases and J by 1 base, with 15 bases between them. This CDR3 has 15 residues. The CDR3 region has the DNA TGTGCCAGCAGTCGAGGGGAGGACGCCCAAGAGACCCAGTACTTC. The encoded protein is CASSRGEDAQETQYF.

The chain employs TRBV6-6 and TRBJ1-3; TRBD1 is a possible D gene (5 bases). The CDR3 loop spans 15 amino acids. Germline CDR1 MNHNY, CDR2 SVGAGI (reference sequence). Trimming removed 0 bases from V and 4 bases from J, with 10 bases in between. This CDR3 reads CASSYSAGVGNTIYF. CDR3 DNA sequence: TGTGCCAGCAGTTACTCGGCGGGGGTCGGAAACACCATATATTTT.

V and J are TRBV4-2 and TRBJ2-7; 8 bases map to TRBD2. V trimming: 0 bases; J trimming: 3 bases; junction bases outside the gene matches: 16. CDR1 LGHNA and CDR2 YNFKEQ come from the germline V gene. This CDR3 spans 19 amino acids. Here the CDR3 DNA reads TGTGCCAGCAGCCAAGATGGGAATAGCGGGAACTCTCTGCTCTACGAGCAGTACTTC. Translating gives CASSQDGNSGNSLLYEQYF.

This clone appeared a single time. V and J are TRBV25-1 and TRBJ1-2; TRBD1 aligns across 7 bases. V lost 4 bases, J lost 7 bases, and 6 bases stayed unmatched. Germline V CDR1 and CDR2: MGHDK, SYGVNS. The CDR3 runs 13 residues. CDR3 coding DNA: TGTGCCAGCAGTGCCCGGGACAGCTCTGGCTACACCTTC. Protein sequence: CASSARDSSGYTF.

This clone was counted a few times. The chain links TRBV7-3 to TRBJ1-1, with D possibly TRBD1 on 6 matching bases. CDR1 is SGHTA, CDR2 FQGTGA, per germline. The CDR3 extends over 14 amino acids. The V end lost 0 bases, the J end lost 4 bases, and 9 bases lay between the germline ends. The CDR3 protein is CASSLTGGATEAFF. CDR3 sequence (DNA): TGTGCCAGCAGCTTAACCGGGGGGGCCACTGAAGCTTTCTTT.

The genes are TRBV6-4 and TRBJ2-2; D remains unclear. Germline loops: CDR1 MRHNA, CDR2 SNTAGT. Trimming removed 6 bases at V and 5 bases at J, with 10 bases between. The CDR3 consists of 13 residues. The CDR3 DNA sequence: TGTGCCAGCAGCGTAGATGAAACCGGGGAGCTGTTTTTT. Protein sequence: CASSVDETGELFF.

V and J are TRBV18 and TRBJ1-2; TRBD1 matches 9 bases. The V gene end was trimmed by 0 bases and the J gene end by 7 bases; junction bases not matched to a gene: 0. The CDR3 has 13 residues. The germline CDR1 and CDR2 sequences are KGHSH and LQKENI. CDR3: CASSPPTGGGYTF. The CDR3 DNA reads TGTGCCAGCTCACCACCGACAGGGGGTGGCTACACCTTC.

The chain has TRBV5-1 and TRBJ1-1; possible D gene TRBD1, 6 bases. The CDR3 covers 18 residues. V dropped 5 bases and J dropped 2 bases, with 25 bases sitting between them. Germline CDR1 is SGHRS and CDR2 is YFSETQ. The CDR3 region is CASRLPRDTLHYNTEAFF. In DNA, the CDR3 is TGCGCCAGCAGACTGCCGAGGGACACCCTTCATTATAACACTGAAGCTTTCTTT.

The chain joins TRBV19 to TRBJ2-7; D is tentatively TRBD1 or TRBD2 (7 bases each). In germline, CDR1 is LNHDA, CDR2 SQIVND (reference sequence). The CDR3 totals 17 residues. V was shortened by 5 bases and J by 2 bases, with 22 bases between the two germline ends. The CDR3 DNA follows: TGTGCCAGTAGTCCCCCACCAGACAGGGAGGGCACCTACGAGCAGTACTTC. Protein sequence: CASSPPPDREGTYEQYF.

The V gene is TRBV27, the J gene TRBJ1-2; 7 bases align to TRBD1. This CDR3 is built from 12 residues. Germline V lookup: CDR1 MNHEY, CDR2 SMNVEV (reference sequence). The V segment lost 9 bases and the J segment 6 bases; nucleotides outside the gene matches: 7. Written as DNA, the CDR3 is TGTGCCAGTCGGACGACAGGGCATGGCTACACCTTC. It encodes CASRTTGHGYTF.

CDR3 loop: CAIRKGRARGSSGNTIYF. The CDR3 DNA reads TGTGCCATCAGGAAGGGCAGGGCCCGTGGGTCCTCTGGAAACACCATATATTTT. The genes are TRBV10-3 and TRBJ1-3; a possible D gene is TRBD1 (5 bases). The V end lost 6 bases, the J end lost 0 bases, and 21 bases lay between the germline ends. The CDR3 extends over 18 amino acids. Germline CDR1 reads ENHRY; CDR2 reads SYGVKD.

The chain has TRBV6-5 and TRBJ1-1, with 8 bases fitting TRBD1. This CDR3 contains 13 residues. Germline values: CDR1 MNHEY, CDR2 SVGAGI. The V segment lost 7 bases and the J segment 2 bases; nucleotides outside the gene matches: 3. The CDR3 region has the DNA TGTGCCAGCAATCAGGGGGCCAACACTGAAGCTTTCTTT. Amino acids: CASNQGANTEAFF.

About this clone: One end of the junction varies from germline; a read error may be responsible. This rearrangement joins TRBV25-1 to TRBJ2-3; D uncertain. CDR1 is MGHDK, CDR2 SYGVNS, per germline. The CDR3 totals 16 residues. In DNA, the CDR3 is TGTGCCAGCAATGAATATAACAGTCGTACCACAGATACGCAGTATTTT. It is translated as CASNEYNSRTTDTQYF.